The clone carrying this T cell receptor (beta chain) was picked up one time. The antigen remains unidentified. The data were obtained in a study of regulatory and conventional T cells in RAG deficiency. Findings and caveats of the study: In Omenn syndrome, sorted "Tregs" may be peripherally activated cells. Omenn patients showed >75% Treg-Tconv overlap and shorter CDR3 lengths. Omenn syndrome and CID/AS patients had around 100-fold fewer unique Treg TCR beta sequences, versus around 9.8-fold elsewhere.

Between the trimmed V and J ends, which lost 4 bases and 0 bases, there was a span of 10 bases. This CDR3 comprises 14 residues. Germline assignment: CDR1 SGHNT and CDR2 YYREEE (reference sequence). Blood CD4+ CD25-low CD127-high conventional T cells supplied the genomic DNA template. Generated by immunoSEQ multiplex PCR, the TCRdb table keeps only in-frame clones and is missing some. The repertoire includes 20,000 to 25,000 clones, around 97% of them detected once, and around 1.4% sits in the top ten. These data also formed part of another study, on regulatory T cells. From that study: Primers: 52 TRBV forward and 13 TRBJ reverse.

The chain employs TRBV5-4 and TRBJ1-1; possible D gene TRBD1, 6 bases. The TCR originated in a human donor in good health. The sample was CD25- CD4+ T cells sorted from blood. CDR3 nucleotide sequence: TGTGCCAGCAGCCCGGACAGATTGAACACTGAAGCTTTCTTT. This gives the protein CASSPDRLNTEAFF. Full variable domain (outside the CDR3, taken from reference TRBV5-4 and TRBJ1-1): ETGVTQSPTHLIKTRGQQVTLRCSSQSGHNTVSWYQQALGQGPQFIFQYYREEENGRGNFPPRFSGLQFPNYSSELNVNALELDDSALYLCASSPDRLNTEAFFGQGTRLTVV.